This TCR beta chain was retrieved from a study of blood T cell repertoires in COVID-19 (dated by TCRdb to the early 2020s). Context from the whole study: Samples from collaborators originated in the United States, Italy and Spain and spanned both the acute and convalescent phases of COVID-19. Where available, HLA class I and class II types were taken from metadata supplied by the sample provider and were not determined by assay-based typing. The material from the prospective study consisted of cDNA or gDNA derived from T cells, B-cell-depleted T cells, or PBMCs. Deeply sampled blood TCRbeta repertoires from subjects exposed to, actively infected with, or recovered from COVID-19 were included in the dataset. A de-identified subject ID, COVID-19 status, age in years and sex were almost always included in the sample metadata. The repertoires were made available in a free public database intended to serve as a resource for research on the immune response to SARS-CoV-2. The samples were drawn from the first 160 participants of the ongoing ImmuneRACE study and from 950 to 1,500 subjects provided by 6 global collaborators. Results and caveats for the whole study, not just this receptor: The quantity of clinical and demographic metadata differed by source and by participant and was supplied without curation.

Notes on this clone: Its antigen is currently not known. The input lacks base qualities; no much larger clone sits a single base away.

The immunoSEQ Assay, a bias-controlled multiplex PCR, was used to amplify TCRbeta CDR3 regions from genomic DNA. On the study's bioinformatics: Nucleated cell counts per sample were estimated from amplification of reference gene primers within the assay. To quantify the absolute abundance of each unique TCRbeta CDR3 rearrangement, sequence reads were collapsed and filtered. For each sample, productive Simpson clonality was calculated as the square root of Simpson's diversity index across productive rearrangements. TCRdb took this table from immuneACCESS and kept in-frame rearrangements with V and J called. Such tables lack part of the clones; where checked against another copy, unresolved V genes explain under half of the gap, and the rest is unexplained. Clone size and V and J calls were adopted from that table, with D and trimming inferred from the DNA. This sample holds approximately 210,000 clones; roughly 80% were observed only once. The ten largest make up around 1% of the sample.

CDR1 and CDR2 were assigned from the germline V gene as MNHEY and SVGEGT. Here V drops 0 bases and J drops 4 bases, and the junction holds 8 bases not matched to any gene. From cysteine to phenylalanine, the CDR3 is 16 amino acids long. The DNA shown is the 48-base CDR3, in frame from base 1. At one collaborating source in Seattle, patients were enrolled during active infection and were followed longitudinally through the course of disease. Each collaborating institution followed its own protocols to collect whole blood in K2EDTA tubes. Collaborator samples were shipped for TCRbeta analysis as frozen whole blood, isolated PBMCs, or DNA extracted from either sample type.

The clonotype originates from a man between 60 and 75 years old with COVID-19, enrolled during active disease. This chain is built from TRBV6-2 or TRBV6-3 and TRBJ1-1; 7 bases in the junction line up with TRBD1. Sample: peripheral blood. The DNA sequence is TGTGCCAGCAGTTACTCGAAATTAAGGGGGCTCACTGAAGCTTTCTTT. Translated, it gives CASSYSKLRGLTEAFF.